This T cell receptor beta chain was obtained from a study of blood T cell repertoires in COVID-19. Background on the study: The United States, Italy and Spain were the sources of the acute and convalescent COVID-19 samples. PBMCs, B-cell-depleted T cells, or T cells were the source of the cDNA or gDNA that made up the material.

The CDR3 has 13 residues. Trimming pared 4 bases from V and 7 bases from J, leaving 10 bases between. In germline, CDR1 is KGHDR, CDR2 SFDVKD. Authors' processing steps: Amplification with reference gene primers provided the estimates of nucleated cell counts. Repertoires were generated with immunoSEQ multiplex PCR, while TCRdb's copy carries only in-frame clones and drops some. The V and J calls and clone size are taken from that table; D and trimming were inferred from the DNA. The sample holds about 59,000 clones, 60% to 80% seen once. This chain joins TRBV24-1 and TRBJ2-1, with a tentative D call TRBD2 (6 bases). The material sequenced was peripheral blood. This clonotype originated in a man older than 75 with acute or convalescent COVID-19. The CDR3 bases are TGTGCCACCAGTGACCCGGGGAGGAATGAGCAGTTCTTC. It is translated as CATSDPGRNEQFF.